Relative to its sample, the clone carrying this T cell receptor beta chain is medium-sized. Its antigen is still unknown. One entry per CDR3 protein, called by TCRdb with MiXCR from the 5' RACE reads. The sample yields about 4,900 distinct CDR3 sequences, over 20% seen once. The data are from a study of T-cell memory formation after mild COVID-19. Across the whole study: Clustering of TCRs was largely donor specific. Overall study results and limits: Largely, contracting CD4+ clones fell within CM and EM, and contracting CD8+ clones within EMRA.

Germline-derived CDR1 and CDR2 are DFQATT and SNEGSKA (reference sequence). The length of the CDR3 is 16 residues. J lost 1 base, V lost 1 base, and 2 bases had no gene match. The specimen sequenced was PBMCs or a T cell subset sorted from them (not recorded which). The source of this sequence is an adult who had mild COVID-19 (a few samples of this study predate the infection). Cell type and time point are not known. The chain combines TRBV20-1 with TRBJ2-5, with 14 positions matching TRBD2. The CDR3 loop reads CSARAGLAGGQETQYF. DNA for the CDR3: TGCAGTGCTAGAGCCGGACTAGCGGGGGGCCAAGAGACCCAGTACTTC.